The clone carrying this T cell receptor (delta chain) showed up just a few times. This sample stems from a study of gamma-delta chains in newborns, infants, children. Study-wide context: Microbial exposure reportedly drives polyclonal innate γδ T cell expansion after birth.

TCRdb re-processed the reads via CATT. The sample lists over 4,500 delta-chain clones, 2.5% to 3% seen once, with approximately 13% in the top ten. The source is a child who was a newborn, infant or young child, either healthy, febrile or measles-vaccinated (not recorded which). Material for sequencing was blood.

The CDR3 sequence is CACDNGLYGGATDKLIF. CDR3 bases: TGTGCCTGTGACAACGGCCTGTACGGCGGGGCCACCGATAAACTCATCTTT. J is TRDJ1 and V is TRDV2; D ambiguous. TCRdb records no J gene; here it was assigned by comparing the DNA to germline. Trimming took 2 bases from V and 1 from J, leaving 19 bases between them. The CDR3 contains 17 residues. Per germline, CDR1 GEAIGNYY and CDR2 EKD.